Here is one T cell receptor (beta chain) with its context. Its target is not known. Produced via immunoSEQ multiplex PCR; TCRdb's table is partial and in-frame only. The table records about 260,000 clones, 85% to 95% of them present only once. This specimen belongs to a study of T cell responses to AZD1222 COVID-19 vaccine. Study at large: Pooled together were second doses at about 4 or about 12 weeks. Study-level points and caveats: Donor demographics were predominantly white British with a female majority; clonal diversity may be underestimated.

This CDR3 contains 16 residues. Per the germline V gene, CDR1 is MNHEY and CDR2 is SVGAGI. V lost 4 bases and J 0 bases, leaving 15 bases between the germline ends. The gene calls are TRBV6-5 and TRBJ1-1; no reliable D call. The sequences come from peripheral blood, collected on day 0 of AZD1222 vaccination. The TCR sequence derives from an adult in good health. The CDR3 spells CASSSLKRTVNTEAFF. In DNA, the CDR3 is TGTGCCAGCAGTTCGCTAAAGAGGACCGTGAACACTGAAGCTTTCTTT.